These 12 T cell receptor beta chains were sequenced from one sample in a study of shared clonotypes between healthy human individuals. Some clones are missing from TCRdb's copy, which holds only in-frame ones; the method was immunoSEQ multiplex PCR. The table has about 980,000 clones, over 60% seen once. The sequenced sample was memory CD4+ T cells sorted from blood. Subset: CD45RA-negative fraction. The source is a man younger than 35 in good health.

This chain connects TRBV15 to TRBJ2-4, with 9 nucleotides matching TRBD2. Germline V gene lookup returns CDR1 LNHNV and CDR2 YYDKDF (reference sequence). Trimming removed 0 bases from V and 3 bases from J; junction bases left unmatched: 3. The CDR3 covers 16 residues. The CDR3 DNA reads as TGTGCCACCAGCAGAGATGCGGGAGGGGACAAAAACATTCAGTACTTC. It encodes CATSRDAGGDKNIQYF.

This clone was counted only a few times. This chain connects TRBV30 to TRBJ1-3, with D possibly matching TRBD1 (5 bases). The CDR3 is 13 residues long. The germline V and J ends were trimmed by 6 bases and 0 bases, with 9 bases remaining between them. From germline, CDR1 is GTSNPN and CDR2 SVGIG (reference sequence). In nucleotides, the CDR3 is TGTGCCTGCCCCGGGGCCTCTGGAAACACCATATATTTT. The encoded protein is CACPGASGNTIYF.

In the case of this clone: This may arise from a read error, as a much more abundant clone is one base away. The chain joins TRBV5-6 to TRBJ2-2, with D possibly TRBD1 on 5 matching bases. Trimming took off 2 bases at V and 0 bases at J, with 5 bases between the two ends. The CDR3 totals 14 residues. Germline V gene data show CDR1 as SGHDT and CDR2 as YYEEEE. As DNA, the CDR3 is TGTGCCAGCAGCTTAGGGGCGAACACCGGGGAGCTGTTTTTT. It codes for CASSLGANTGELFF. Together with reference TRBV5-6 and TRBJ2-2, the CDR3 gives the full variable domain: DAGVTQSPTHLIKTRGQQVTLRCSPKSGHDTVSWYQQALGQGPQFIFQYYEEEERQRGNFPDRFSGHQFPNYSSELNVNALLLGDSALYLCASSLGANTGELFFGEGSRLTVL.

The gene calls are TRBV7-9 and TRBJ1-6; no reliable D call. The CDR3 runs to 13 residues. V gave up 1 base and J gave up 8 bases, with 6 bases separating them. Germline assignment: CDR1 SEHNR and CDR2 FQNEAQ (reference sequence). This CDR3 is CASSLGLDSPLHF. As DNA, the CDR3 is TGTGCCAGCAGCTTAGGTCTTGATTCACCCCTCCACTTT.

The sample holds a few counts of this clone. This chain joins TRBV7-9 and TRBJ2-1; a weak D match, TRBD2 (7 bases). V was pared by 5 bases and J by 9 bases, with 17 bases between. Looked up from germline, CDR1 is SEHNR and CDR2 is FQNEAQ (reference sequence). This CDR3 region has 14 residues. The CDR3 DNA is TGTGCCAGCAGCCCTTCCGGGGGGCCGAGTGAGCAGTTCTTC. Encoded protein: CASSPSGGPSEQFF.

As concerns this clone: One junction end disagrees with the germline gene, perhaps due to a read error. The V gene is TRBV7-7, the J gene TRBJ2-7; 9 positions agree with TRBD1. Per germline, CDR1 SSHAT and CDR2 FNYEAQ (reference sequence). The CDR3 extends over 15 amino acids. CDR3: CASSLGQGTSYEQYF. CDR3 DNA: TGTGCTAGCAGCTTAGGACAGGGGACATCCTACGAGCAGTACTTC.

The rearrangement joins TRBV29-1 to TRBJ2-1; D remains unclear. Germline V gives CDR1 SQVTM, CDR2 ANQGSEA. V was cut by 1 base and J by 1 base, with 14 bases left in between. The CDR3 runs 16 residues. The CDR3 spells CSVEVTQGWSYNEQFF. The CDR3 bases are TGCAGCGTTGAAGTCACACAAGGGTGGTCCTACAATGAGCAGTTCTTC.

This sequence joins TRBV7-2 and TRBJ1-1; 9 positions agree with TRBD1. V trimming: 5 bases; J trimming: 10 bases; junction bases outside the gene matches: 5. The CDR3 consists of 12 residues. CDR1 and CDR2 from the germline V gene are SGHTA and FQGNSA. The CDR3 DNA is TGTGCCAGCAGCCCGGACAGGGGAGGAGCTTTCTTT. It encodes CASSPDRGGAFF.

Comment on this clone: Other nucleotide sequences in the sample specify the same CDR3. The CDR3 region is CSARDYPEQFF. The CDR3 DNA reads as TGCAGTGCTAGGGACTATCCAGAGCAGTTCTTC. The chain links TRBV20-1 to TRBJ2-1; TRBD2 is a possible D gene (6 bases). Trimming took 3 bases from V and 10 from J, leaving 10 bases between them. The CDR3 contains 11 residues. The germline V gene encodes CDR1 DFQATT and CDR2 SNEGSKA (reference sequence).

This chain connects TRBV5-1 to TRBJ2-5; perhaps TRBD2 as D (7 bases). Germline V gives CDR1 SGHRS, CDR2 YFSETQ. V was cut by 0 bases and J by 2 bases, with 14 bases left in between. This CDR3 contains 16 residues. This chain's CDR3 is CASSLDLAGAQETQYF. CDR3 bases: TGCGCCAGCAGCTTGGATCTGGCGGGGGCGCAAGAGACCCAGTACTTC. The full variable domain, completed using reference TRBV5-1 and TRBJ2-5, is KAGVTQTPRYLIKTRGQQVTLSCSPISGHRSVSWYQQTPGQGLQFLFEYFSETQRNKGNFPGRFSGRQFSNSRSEMNVSTLELGDSALYLCASSLDLAGAQETQYFGPGTRLLVL.

The V and J genes are TRBV5-6 and TRBJ1-1; D gene ambiguous. With 5 bases removed from V and 1 base from J, the gap between germline ends came to 12 bases. Looked up from germline, CDR1 is SGHDT and CDR2 is YYEEEE. This CDR3 contains 14 residues. The CDR3 protein is CASSMDQRNTEAFF. The CDR3 bases are TGTGCCAGCAGTATGGATCAAAGGAACACTGAAGCTTTCTTT.

This clone came up once. The chain employs TRBV11-2 and TRBJ2-3, with 13 bases that match TRBD2. The CDR3 is made up of 15 amino acids. The germline gives CDR1 SGHAT, CDR2 FQNNGV. Trimming cost V 4 bases and J 4 bases; bases outside gene matches: 2. In DNA form, the CDR3 reads TGTGCCAGCAGCTCAGGGACTAGCGGGGCAGATACGCAGTATTTT. As protein: CASSSGTSGADTQYF.